The subject of this entry is one T cell receptor beta chain. The sample comes from a study of cytomegalovirus exposure and HLA in healthy donors. Generated by immunoSEQ multiplex PCR, the TCRdb table keeps only in-frame clones and is missing some. The sample carries over 120,000 clones, approximately 88% recorded once. The V gene end was trimmed by 2 bases and the J gene end by 8 bases; junction bases not matched to a gene: 8. The CDR3 consists of 14 residues. Germline V CDR1 and CDR2: GTSNPN, SVGIG (reference sequence). The TCR originated in a man between 18 and 29 years old in good health and CMV-seropositive. V gene TRBV30 combines with J gene TRBJ1-1; 10 positions match TRBD1. Sequencing was carried out using PBMCs. In nucleotides, the CDR3 is TGTGCCTGGAGTACGACAGGGGGCTATGCGGAAGCTTTCTTT. It encodes CAWSTTGGYAEAFF.